Each of the 32 T cell receptor beta chains below was sequenced from the same sample in a study of Ad26.COV2.S vaccination and SARS-CoV-2 variants. Treatment denoted: around 19 received Ad26.COV2.S at low or high dose, single or two shots; about 5 received placebo; per-sample allocation not given. Sampling happened 63 days after the first vaccine or placebo injection. The repertoire was sequenced with immunoSEQ multiplex PCR; TCRdb's copy has only in-frame clones and lacks some. The repertoire holds 380,000 or so clones, with about 88% as singletons. The sequences come from peripheral blood, collected in a trial of Ad26.COV2.S vaccine versus placebo. Receptors originate from a person between 18 and 65 years old who received the Ad26.COV2.S COVID-19 vaccine or a placebo.

The V and J genes are TRBV6-4 and TRBJ2-1, with 8 bases matching TRBD2. The trim removed 0 bases at V and 4 bases at J, leaving 5 bases unmatched. Germline assignment: CDR1 MRHNA and CDR2 SNTAGT. CDR3 size: 16 residues. In DNA, the CDR3 is TGTGCCAGCAGTGACTCCAGGACTAGCTCATACAATGAGCAGTTCTTC. This codes for CASSDSRTSSYNEQFF.

The rearrangement links TRBV4-2 to TRBJ1-3; no clear D gene. Trimming cost V 1 base and J 4 bases, with 17 bases left between them. The CDR3 contains 17 residues. Germline V lookup: CDR1 LGHNA, CDR2 YNFKEQ. The CDR3 sequence: CASSQGSEGGGGNTIYF. CDR3 bases: TGTGCCAGCAGCCAAGGGTCAGAGGGAGGAGGAGGAAACACCATATATTTT.

The chain combines TRBV28 with TRBJ1-1, with D uncertain. Germline lookup yields CDR1 MDHEN and CDR2 SYDVKM. Trimming took off 5 bases at V and 10 bases at J, with 11 bases between the two ends. This CDR3 region has 11 residues. CDR3 sequence (DNA): TGTGCCAGCAGTCCCAATAAGGCAGCTTTCTTT. The encoded protein is CASSPNKAAFF.

The chain has TRBV6-1 and TRBJ2-1; no reliable D call. Per germline, CDR1 MNHNS and CDR2 SASEGT. Deletions cut 2 bases from V and 2 bases from J, with 10 bases between. The CDR3 is 15 amino acids. CDR3 sequence (DNA): TGTGCCAGCAGTGAAAGGACGGAAGCCTACAATGAGCAGTTCTTC. Its translation: CASSERTEAYNEQFF.

CDR3 region: CASVSGSYTEAFF. As DNA, the CDR3 is TGTGCCAGCGTGTCTGGCAGTTATACTGAAGCTTTCTTT. The chain combines TRBV6-5 with TRBJ1-1, with D hard to call. The V gene lost 8 bases and the J gene lost 5 bases, with 15 bases spanning the gap. The CDR3 contains 13 residues. CDR1 and CDR2 (germline): MNHEY, SVGAGI.

The V gene is TRBV27, the J gene TRBJ2-2; the match to TRBD2 covers 11 bases. CDR3 length: 18 residues. Trimming took 5 bases from V and 2 from J; bases not matched to a gene: 10. Germline V gene sequence: CDR1 MNHEY, CDR2 SMNVEV (reference sequence). The CDR3 bases are TGTGCCAGCAGTCGCGTTCCGGGACTAGCGGTAAACACCGGGGAGCTGTTTTTT. Translated, it gives CASSRVPGLAVNTGELFF.

The rearrangement uses TRBV24-1 and TRBJ2-6, with D possibly matching TRBD2 (5 bases). The CDR3 covers 16 residues. Germline values: CDR1 KGHDR, CDR2 SFDVKD. V shed 4 bases and J shed 0 bases, with 9 bases lying between them. For the CDR3, the DNA is TGTGCCACCAGTGACCATGCGGGCTCTGGGGCCAACGTCCTGACTTTC. Translation gives CATSDHAGSGANVLTF.

This rearrangement joins TRBV7-2 to TRBJ1-5; TRBD1 might be the D (6 bases). Germline V gene data show CDR1 as SGHTA and CDR2 as FQGNSA. The CDR3 totals 15 residues. Trimming removed 1 base from V and 0 bases from J, with 7 bases in between. The CDR3 is CASSLETGSNQPQHF. The CDR3, as DNA: TGTGCCAGCAGCTTAGAGACAGGTAGCAATCAGCCCCAGCATTTT.

This clone was seen a handful of times. V gene TRBV6-6 combines with J gene TRBJ2-7; D uncertain. V was clipped by 2 bases and J by 3 bases, with 5 bases between them. Per germline, CDR1 MNHNY and CDR2 SVGAGI (reference sequence). CDR3 size: 12 residues. The CDR3 DNA is TGTGCCAGCAGTTACGGCAACTACGAGCAGTACTTC. Translated: CASSYGNYEQYF.

The chain carries TRBV24-1 and TRBJ2-6, with no clear D. V was pared by 4 bases and J by 1 base, with 7 bases between. Germline V CDR1 and CDR2: KGHDR, SFDVKD. This CDR3 is 15 amino acids long. CDR3 bases: TGTGCCACCAGTGAGTCTGTTTCTGGGGCCAACGTCCTGACTTTC. It is translated as CATSESVSGANVLTF.

The chain uses TRBV10-1 and TRBJ2-3; possibly TRBD1 for D (6 bases). Per the germline V gene, CDR1 is WNHNN and CDR2 is SYGVQD (reference sequence). V dropped 3 bases and J dropped 1 base, with 11 bases sitting between them. CDR3 length: 15 residues. The CDR3 sequence is CASSDDGQRTDTQYF. The DNA for the CDR3 is TGCGCCAGCAGTGACGATGGACAGCGCACAGATACGCAGTATTTT.

The chain uses TRBV7-9 and TRBJ2-7, with a tentative D call TRBD1 (6 bases). In germline, CDR1 is SEHNR, CDR2 FQNEAQ (reference sequence). Trimming cost V 6 bases and J 6 bases, with 12 bases left between them. The CDR3 spans 12 residues. Written as DNA, the CDR3 is TGTGCCAGCAGTCCCGGGACACTCGAGCAGTACTTC. Its translation: CASSPGTLEQYF.

This rearrangement joins TRBV21-1 to TRBJ2-7. TRBV21-1 corresponds to a pseudogene. The CDR3 has 13 residues. The CDR3 loop is CASPGRCTYEQYF. The DNA for the CDR3 is TGTGCCAGCCCGGGACGGTGCACCTACGAGCAGTACTTC.

The V gene is TRBV6-2 or TRBV6-3, the J gene TRBJ2-5; 10 nucleotides match TRBD2. This CDR3 is built from 16 residues. The germline V gene encodes CDR1 MNHEY and CDR2 SVGEGT. J gave up 1 base and V 3 bases, and 5 bases lay outside the gene matches. The CDR3 DNA follows: TGTGCCAGCAGTTATGGAGTAGCGGGGGGCCAAGAGACCCAGTACTTC. Translating gives CASSYGVAGGQETQYF.

This clone was counted at least ten times. The V and J genes are TRBV5-4 and TRBJ1-2; 7 nucleotides line up with TRBD1. Germline assignment: CDR1 SGHNT and CDR2 YYREEE (reference sequence). The CDR3 has 13 residues. V dropped 0 bases and J dropped 8; count of bases not matched to a gene: 4. DNA of the CDR3: TGTGCCAGCAGCTTGGGTAGGGGGCTCGGCTACACCTTC. It encodes CASSLGRGLGYTF.

V is TRBV5-4 and J is TRBJ2-3, with TRBD2 as a possible D gene (6 bases). CDR1 is SGHNT and CDR2 is YYREEE in the germline V gene (reference sequence). The CDR3 runs to 14 residues. V gave up 2 bases and J gave up 1 base, with 8 bases separating them. CDR3 nucleotides: TGTGCCAGCAGCTTCGGGGGTGGCACAGATACGCAGTATTTT. This sequence encodes CASSFGGGTDTQYF.

The chain employs TRBV3-1 (or the pseudogene TRBV3-2) and TRBJ1-1; TRBD1 aligns across 8 bases. Trimming cost V 4 bases and J 7 bases; bases outside gene matches: 5. The CDR3 has 13 residues. The germline gives CDR1 LGHDT, CDR2 YNNKEL (reference sequence). CDR3 nucleotides: TGTGCCAGCAGCCGCGGGACAGGCATTGAAGCTTTCTTT. Translated, it gives CASSRGTGIEAFF.

A few counts support this clone. This chain uses TRBV3-1 (or the pseudogene TRBV3-2) with TRBJ1-1; D unresolved. V lost 0 bases, J lost 8 bases, and 10 bases lay in between. This CDR3 is 13 amino acids long. CDR1 LGHDT and CDR2 YNNKEL come from the germline V gene (reference sequence). The DNA of the CDR3 is TGTGCCAGCAGCCAAGAATCGGCGGCCGAAGCTTTCTTT. Encoded protein: CASSQESAAEAFF.

This chain links TRBV19 with TRBJ2-7; D is uncertain. V was pared by 1 base and J by 3 bases, with 7 bases between. This CDR3 spans 13 amino acids. Germline V gene data show CDR1 as LNHDA and CDR2 as SQIVND (reference sequence). The CDR3 loop is CASSIAQNYEQYF. As DNA, the CDR3 is TGTGCCAGTAGTATAGCCCAGAACTACGAGCAGTACTTC.

The chain links TRBV5-5 to TRBJ2-7; tentatively, D is TRBD1 (6 bases). The CDR3 covers 14 residues. The V gene's germline CDR1 is SGHKS and CDR2 YYEKEE (reference sequence). V lost 4 bases and J 2 bases, leaving 13 bases between the germline ends. CDR3 DNA: TGTGCCAGCAGCCAAGTAGACAGGCCCTACGAGCAGTACTTC. Protein: CASSQVDRPYEQYF.

V gene TRBV2 combines with J gene TRBJ1-2; no firm D call. The V gene lost 0 bases and the J gene lost 0 bases, with 14 bases spanning the gap. The CDR3 covers 17 residues. The germline V gene encodes CDR1 SNHLY and CDR2 FYNNEI. The CDR3 DNA sequence: TGTGCCAGCAGTGAAGCGTCCGGCAACCCCTCTAACTATGGCTACACCTTC. It translates to CASSEASGNPSNYGYTF.

This chain uses TRBV27 with TRBJ1-1; D perhaps matches TRBD1 (6 bases). Per the germline V gene, CDR1 is MNHEY and CDR2 is SMNVEV (reference sequence). Trimming pared 4 bases from V and 4 bases from J, leaving 16 bases between. The CDR3 consists of 15 residues. CDR3 DNA sequence: TGTGCCAGCAGTTGGCGGGGGCCGCTTACCACTGAAGCTTTCTTT. Protein product: CASSWRGPLTTEAFF.

With respect to this clone: Germline and junction disagree at one end, which may indicate a read error. The J gene is TRBJ2-1, the V gene TRBV7-8, with D maybe TRBD2 (5 bases). Germline CDR1 reads SGHVS; CDR2 reads FQNEAQ. The CDR3 contains 15 residues. The CDR3 reads CASSLAGPSDNEQFF. CDR3 nucleotide sequence: TGTGCCAGCAGCCTAGCTGGACCCTCGGATAATGAGCAGTTCTTC.

V gene TRBV16 combines with J gene TRBJ2-5; 10 bases agree with TRBD2. The CDR3 has 15 amino acids. The junction had 1 base not matched to a gene; V was cut back by 2 bases and J by 1 base. Germline CDR1 is KGHSY and CDR2 is FQNENV. The CDR3 loop is CASSQLAGVQETQYF. The DNA of the CDR3 is TGTGCCAGCAGCCAACTAGCGGGGGTCCAAGAGACCCAGTACTTC. Supplemented by reference TRBV16 and TRBJ2-5, the full variable domain reads GEEVAQTPKHLVRGEGQKAKLYCAPIKGHSYVFWYQQVLKNEFKFLISFQNENVFDETGMPKERFSAKCLPNSPCSLEIQATKLEDSAVYFCASSQLAGVQETQYFGPGTRLLVL.

DNA of the CDR3: TGTGCCAGCAGTCCTCGGACGGTGAACACTGAAGCTTTCTTT. Protein: CASSPRTVNTEAFF. This chain uses TRBV7-2 with TRBJ1-1; D is uncertain. This CDR3 comprises 14 residues. Trimming stripped 6 bases from V and 0 bases from J, with 11 bases between. Germline CDR1 reads SGHTA; CDR2 reads FQGNSA.

This clone occurred once. The CDR3 reads CASKEPTGSTYGYTF. The CDR3 DNA follows: TGTGCCAGCAAGGAACCAACCGGGTCGACCTATGGCTACACCTTC. The chain links TRBV19 to TRBJ1-2; D ambiguous. The germline V and J ends were trimmed by 9 bases and 4 bases, with 21 bases remaining between them. The CDR3 has 15 residues. Germline CDR1 and CDR2: LNHDA and SQIVND (reference sequence).

This clone was counted between two and nine times. Here the CDR3 reads CAWFLGSNTEAFF. The CDR3 nucleotides are TGTGCCTGGTTTCTGGGGTCGAACACTGAAGCTTTCTTT. The gene calls are TRBV30 and TRBJ1-1; D call uncertain. Trimming shortened V by 5 bases and J by 1 base, and 11 bases separated the two germline ends. This CDR3 comprises 13 residues. Germline V gives CDR1 GTSNPN, CDR2 SVGIG (reference sequence).

The genes are TRBV4-3 and TRBJ1-5; D is unclear. Germline V CDR1 and CDR2: LGHNA, YSLEER. Trimming took 3 bases from V and 6 from J, leaving 12 bases between them. CDR3 size: 14 residues. The CDR3 reads CASSQQRVGQPQHF. CDR3 sequence (DNA): TGCGCCAGCAGCCAGCAACGGGTCGGTCAGCCCCAGCATTTT.

V gene TRBV6-5 combines with J gene TRBJ2-7; 10 bases agree with TRBD2. V dropped 6 bases and J dropped 6; count of bases not matched to a gene: 8. Germline V CDR1 and CDR2: MNHEY, SVGAGI. The length of the CDR3 is 14 residues. The CDR3 nucleotides are TGTGCCAGCAGCTTGGCCGGGACTAGCGTCGAGCAGTACTTC. As protein: CASSLAGTSVEQYF.

Here the CDR3 DNA reads TGTGCCAGCAGCCAAGGGCAGTCAAACACTGAAGCTTTCTTT. This codes for CASSQGQSNTEAFF. The chain employs TRBV3-1 (or the pseudogene TRBV3-2) and TRBJ1-1, with D unclear. Trimming removed 1 base from V and 2 bases from J, with 8 bases in between. The CDR3 has 14 amino acids. The germline V gene has CDR1 LGHDT and CDR2 YNNKEL (reference sequence).

This clone has only one observation. The gene calls are TRBV5-6 and TRBJ1-6, with a tentative D call TRBD1 (6 bases). In germline, CDR1 is SGHDT, CDR2 YYEEEE. The CDR3 is made up of 14 amino acids. The germline V and J ends were trimmed by 2 bases and 7 bases, with 10 bases remaining between them. CDR3 sequence reads: CASSFGGENSPLHF. The CDR3 DNA follows: TGTGCCAGCAGCTTTGGGGGCGAAAATTCACCCCTCCACTTT.

The sample holds one count of this clone. The gene calls are TRBV19 and TRBJ1-2; the D gene is possibly TRBD1 (5 bases). CDR1 is LNHDA, CDR2 SQIVND, per germline (reference sequence). The V and J ends lost 5 bases and 4 bases respectively, with 23 bases between them. The CDR3 covers 17 residues. The CDR3 nucleotides read TGTGCCAGTAGTGTTTCCCCCAGGGCTCCCGGGGGCTATGGCTACACCTTC. It yields the protein CASSVSPRAPGGYGYTF.